The rows below give T cell receptor beta chains drawn from one sample of a study of T cell responses to AZD1222 COVID-19 vaccine. Assay used: immunoSEQ multiplex PCR; TCRdb lists only in-frame clones, some missing. The sample includes over 95,000 clones, approximately 90% of them seen just once. This specimen was peripheral blood, taken on day 0 of AZD1222 vaccination. The origin of the receptors is an adult in good health. The CDR3 runs from the conserved cysteine through the conserved F or W.

CDR3 length	V gene	J gene	CDR3 protein
14	TRBV27	TRBJ1-5	CASSFTGGSQPQHF
14	TRBV3-1/TRBV3-2	TRBJ1-3	CASSGDPSGNTIYF
15	TRBV7-2	TRBJ1-1	CASSFTTGVNTEAFF
15	TRBV6-1	TRBJ1-2	CASSEGGTAFYGYTF
17	TRBV28	TRBJ2-5	CASSSGLRTGSAETQYF
13	TRBV9	TRBJ2-3	CASSPEGTDTQYF
12	TRBV6-5	TRBJ2-7	CASSLQSYEQYF
11	TRBV7-2	TRBJ1-6	CASSLNSPLHF
13	TRBV19	TRBJ2-4	CASSPWDKNIQYF
16	TRBV14	TRBJ1-1	CASSQDGDIMNTEAFF